One and the same sample provided the 10 T cell receptor beta chains below, sequenced in a study of blood T cell repertoires in COVID-19. Clones were read by immunoSEQ multiplex PCR, and TCRdb kept only the in-frame ones, dropping some. The sample yields about 300,000 clones, over 75% seen once. Sequencing used PBMCs or T cells enriched from blood (not recorded which). The source of these receptors is a woman in her thirties who had recovered from COVID-19.

This chain links TRBV4-2 with TRBJ1-1, with 9 bases fitting TRBD1. CDR1 is LGHNA, CDR2 YNFKEQ, per germline. The CDR3 has 15 residues. V lost 5 bases, J lost 1 base, and 5 bases stayed unmatched. CDR3 nucleotide sequence: TGTGCCAGCAGCGCACAGGGGGCAGAGAACACTGAAGCTTTCTTT. It yields the protein CASSAQGAENTEAFF.

This chain connects TRBV5-1 to TRBJ2-1, with TRBD2 identical over 9 bases. The ends lost 0 bases at V and 3 bases at J; junction bases unmatched: 10. Germline V gene data show CDR1 as SGHRS and CDR2 as YFSETQ. CDR3 length: 18 amino acids. CDR3 loop: CASSLGFRTSDIYNEQFF. The CDR3 DNA reads TGCGCCAGCAGCTTGGGATTCAGGACTAGCGACATCTACAATGAGCAGTTCTTC.

This rearrangement joins TRBV6-4 to TRBJ2-3; D is possibly TRBD2 (6 bases). Germline values: CDR1 MRHNA, CDR2 SNTAGT. V dropped 2 bases and J dropped 6 bases, with 12 bases sitting between them. The CDR3 has 14 residues. CDR3 nucleotide sequence: TGTGCCAGCAGTGACATCACTAGCCCGGATACGCAGTATTTT. It is translated as CASSDITSPDTQYF.

The J gene is TRBJ2-7, the V gene TRBV11-2; TRBD1 aligns across 7 bases. CDR1 and CDR2 (germline): SGHAT, FQNNGV. The CDR3 contains 14 residues. With 5 bases clipped from V and 4 bases from J, the junction kept 8 bases outside the gene matches. The CDR3 protein is CASSPRQGTYEQYF. CDR3 DNA: TGTGCCAGCAGCCCTCGACAGGGCACTTACGAGCAGTACTTC. Looking up the rest from reference TRBV11-2 and TRBJ2-7 gives the full variable domain: EAGVAQSPRYKIIEKRQSVAFWCNPISGHATLYWYQQILGQGPKLLIQFQNNGVVDDSQLPKDRFSAERLKGVDSTLKIQPAKLEDSAVYLCASSPRQGTYEQYFGPGTRLTVT.

The rearrangement joins TRBV27 to TRBJ1-5; no clear D. The V gene's germline CDR1 is MNHEY and CDR2 SMNVEV (reference sequence). V was pared by 5 bases and J by 0 bases, with 11 bases between. The CDR3 is 15 residues long. Written as DNA, the CDR3 is TGTGCCAGCAGTCCGGGTAGGTATAGCAATCAGCCCCAGCATTTT. It encodes CASSPGRYSNQPQHF.

CDR3 sequence reads: CASSPTRLDSPKVETQYF. DNA of the CDR3: TGTGCCAGCAGCCCTACCCGCCTGGACAGCCCGAAGGTTGAGACCCAGTACTTC. The chain employs TRBV2 and TRBJ2-5, with D possibly matching TRBD1 (6 bases). Germline CDR1 SNHLY, CDR2 FYNNEI. With 6 bases removed from V and 5 bases from J, the gap between germline ends came to 28 bases. The CDR3 totals 18 residues.

The chain is built from TRBV7-3 and TRBJ2-5; tentative D call: TRBD1 (5 bases). The V end lost 4 bases, the J end lost 1 base, and 7 bases lay between the germline ends. The CDR3 is made up of 13 amino acids. Germline values: CDR1 SGHTA, CDR2 FQGTGA. The DNA for the CDR3 is TGTGCCAGCAGCTCGGACATCCAAGAGACCCAGTACTTC. Amino acid sequence: CASSSDIQETQYF.

The rearrangement uses TRBV18 and TRBJ1-4; the match to TRBD1 covers 8 bases. The germline V gene has CDR1 KGHSH and CDR2 LQKENI. The length of the CDR3 is 13 residues. With V trimmed by 3 bases and J by 6 bases, 0 bases remained unmatched. In DNA, the CDR3 is TGTGCCAGCTCACCGGGACAGGATGAAAAACTGTTTTTT. It specifies CASSPGQDEKLFF.

The chain carries TRBV4-1 and TRBJ1-5; no clear D gene. V dropped 3 bases and J dropped 5 bases, with 11 bases sitting between them. Germline V gene sequence: CDR1 MGHRA, CDR2 YSYEKL. The CDR3 covers 14 residues. CDR3 sequence: CASSQTDGDQPQHF. The CDR3, as DNA: TGCGCCAGCAGCCAGACGGACGGGGATCAGCCCCAGCATTTT.

This sequence joins TRBV29-1 and TRBJ2-1; no firm D call. V lost 1 base and J lost 6, with 16 bases in between. The CDR3 runs 15 residues. Germline assignment: CDR1 SQVTM and CDR2 ANQGSEA. The chain's CDR3 is CSVEGRWADLNEQFF. The CDR3 DNA reads as TGCAGCGTTGAAGGTCGCTGGGCAGACCTCAATGAGCAGTTCTTC.